Presented here are 19 T cell receptor beta chains from one specimen sequenced in a study of OX40 agonist ivuxolimab in advanced cancers. Using immunoSEQ multiplex PCR, the repertoire was profiled, and TCRdb retains in-frame clones only, with some absent. The table has some 70,000 clones, about 84% seen once; the top ten hold 8.2%. The material was CD4+ or CD8+ T cells sorted from blood, obtained in a trial of the OX40 agonist ivuxolimab. Source of these receptors: an adult with an advanced solid tumor such as melanoma, head and neck, liver or kidney cancer.

The CDR3 DNA reads TGTGCCAGCAGGCGGGCGAGCTCCTACGAGCAGTACTTC. Amino acids: CASRRASSYEQYF. The chain has TRBV13 and TRBJ2-7; D might be TRBD2 (5 bases). Germline loops: CDR1 PRHDT, CDR2 FYEKMQ (reference sequence). V shed 6 bases and J shed 0 bases, with 9 bases lying between them. The CDR3 totals 13 residues.

This rearrangement joins TRBV9 to TRBJ1-2; TRBD1 matches at 8 bases. The CDR3 sequence is 13 residues long. V shed 0 bases and J 8 bases; nucleotides not matched to a gene: 3. Germline CDR1 reads SGDLS; CDR2 reads YYNGEE. DNA for the CDR3: TGTGCCAGCAGCGTAGCTGCAGGGGGCGGCTACACCTTC. Protein product: CASSVAAGGGYTF.

The CDR3 nucleotides are TGTGCCAGTAGTCCCGACGGACTAGCGGGGGCCGCCTACAATGAGCAGTTCTTC. Amino acids: CASSPDGLAGAAYNEQFF. The V gene is TRBV19, the J gene TRBJ2-1, with TRBD2 matching over 13 bases. Germline V gene sequence: CDR1 LNHDA, CDR2 SQIVND (reference sequence). J gave up 2 bases and V 5 bases, and 9 bases lay outside the gene matches. CDR3 length: 18 amino acids.

The rearrangement uses TRBV29-1 and TRBJ2-7; D may match TRBD1 or TRBD2 (6 bases each). V was trimmed by 1 base and J by 7 bases, leaving 23 bases between them. The germline V gene has CDR1 SQVTM and CDR2 ANQGSEA. The CDR3 runs 16 residues. The CDR3 here is CSVEGGDTRSTGEQYF. The CDR3 region has the DNA TGCAGCGTTGAAGGGGGGGACACCCGATCGACGGGGGAGCAGTACTTC.

The genes are TRBV6-5 and TRBJ1-2; no definite D call. This CDR3 has 14 residues. V was cut by 0 bases and J by 3 bases, with 8 bases left in between. CDR1 is MNHEY and CDR2 is SVGAGI in the germline V gene. The CDR3 protein is CASSYSVSDYGYTF. The CDR3 coding sequence is TGTGCCAGCAGTTACTCGGTGTCCGACTATGGCTACACCTTC.

The chain uses TRBV6-1 and TRBJ2-3, with 7 bases matching TRBD1. The germline CDR1 and CDR2 sequences are MNHNS and SASEGT. After removal of 4 bases from V and 0 bases from J, the junction contained 7 bases not matched to a gene. The CDR3 spans 16 residues. CDR3 loop: CASSGRDRQSTDTQYF. The CDR3 bases are TGTGCCAGCAGTGGCCGGGACAGACAAAGCACAGATACGCAGTATTTT.

This rearrangement joins TRBV7-3 to TRBJ1-1; D not resolved. Germline CDR1 SGHTA, CDR2 FQGTGA. This CDR3 has 17 amino acids. The ends were cut back, 2 bases at V and 3 bases at J, with 19 bases in the middle. In DNA, the CDR3 is TGTGCCAGCAGCTTATATACCCAGCCAGGTAGGGACACTGAAGCTTTCTTT. Residues: CASSLYTQPGRDTEAFF.

Remarks on this clone: The junction departs from the called germline gene at one end, perhaps through a read error. The gene calls are TRBV6-4 and TRBJ2-7, with 7 bases that match TRBD1. CDR3 length: 16 residues. Germline lookup yields CDR1 MRHNA and CDR2 SNTAGT. The CDR3 reads CASSEVAGDSRYEQYF. CDR3 in DNA: TGTGCCAGTAGTGAGGTAGCAGGGGACAGCCGCTACGAGCAGTACTTC.

A single count supports this clone. V gene TRBV7-3 combines with J gene TRBJ1-2; the D is unclear. V dropped 2 bases and J dropped 0 bases, with 13 bases sitting between them. CDR1 is SGHTA, CDR2 FQGTGA, per germline. The CDR3 is 16 residues long. The DNA for the CDR3 is TGTGCCAGCAGCTTAGAGGGTGGGCACGCTAACTATGGCTACACCTTC. This sequence encodes CASSLEGGHANYGYTF.

The chain combines TRBV6-5 with TRBJ1-1, with TRBD1 identical over 8 bases. Germline CDR1 and CDR2: MNHEY and SVGAGI. The CDR3 totals 14 residues. Germline trimming cut 6 bases from V and 3 bases from J; bases unmatched to any gene: 6. The CDR3 DNA is TGTGCCAGCAGGCTACAGGGGGACGACACTGAAGCTTTCTTT. Translated, it gives CASRLQGDDTEAFF.

The chain employs TRBV6-5 and TRBJ1-2, with TRBD1 identical over 7 bases. With 6 bases clipped from V and 4 bases from J, the junction kept 2 bases outside the gene matches. Germline CDR1 reads MNHEY; CDR2 reads SVGAGI. The CDR3 runs to 12 residues. The CDR3 DNA reads as TGTGCCAGCAGGCGGGACAGCTATGGCTACACCTTC. This translates into CASRRDSYGYTF.

This clone has only a few counts. The V and J genes are TRBV30 and TRBJ1-2; 8 bases fit TRBD1. V lost 5 bases, J lost 7 bases, and 6 bases stayed unmatched. CDR1 is GTSNPN, CDR2 SVGIG, per germline (reference sequence). This CDR3 comprises 12 residues. The CDR3 nucleotides are TGTGCCTGGGAGAACAGGGGGGTTGGCTACACCTTC. This translates into CAWENRGVGYTF.

The chain has TRBV7-9 and TRBJ1-1, with 11 bases matching TRBD1. Losses at the gene ends were 5 bases for V and 5 bases for J; bases not matched to a gene: 7. The CDR3 has 15 residues. Looked up from germline, CDR1 is SEHNR and CDR2 is FQNEAQ (reference sequence). The CDR3 DNA sequence: TGTGCCAGCAGCCCAGGGACAGGGGGTGGTACTGAAGCTTTCTTT. Translated: CASSPGTGGGTEAFF.

This chain links TRBV2 with TRBJ1-6; D possibly corresponds to TRBD1 (5 bases). There are 14 residues in the CDR3. The germline V gene has CDR1 SNHLY and CDR2 FYNNEI. V lost 3 bases and J lost 6, with 9 bases in between. CDR3 nucleotide sequence: TGTGCCAGCAGTGATCGGCAGGGTAATTCACCCCTCCACTTT. This codes for CASSDRQGNSPLHF.

This chain uses TRBV6-1 with TRBJ1-2, with D maybe TRBD1 (5 bases). Germline V CDR1 and CDR2: MNHNS, SASEGT. Trimming shortened V by 6 bases and J by 3 bases, and 14 bases separated the two germline ends. The CDR3 covers 14 residues. The CDR3 loop is CASRLRVGDYGYTF. The CDR3 DNA sequence: TGTGCCAGCAGGCTACGGGTAGGGGACTATGGCTACACCTTC.

This clone was counted between two and nine times. The gene calls are TRBV28 and TRBJ2-7; 7 nucleotides match TRBD1. The germline V gene has CDR1 MDHEN and CDR2 SYDVKM. CDR3 length: 12 residues. The CDR3 protein is CASSPRTGIPEV. CDR3 coding DNA: TGTGCCAGCAGTCCCCGGACAGGCATCCCGGAGGTC.

The chain couples TRBV19 to TRBJ2-4, with 7 bases fitting TRBD1. CDR1 is LNHDA, CDR2 SQIVND, per germline (reference sequence). CDR3 size: 15 residues. V shed 6 bases and J 0 bases; nucleotides not matched to a gene: 5. The CDR3 sequence: CASRGQALAKNIQYF. The CDR3 bases are TGTGCCAGTAGAGGACAGGCTCTAGCCAAAAACATTCAGTACTTC.

The V and J genes are TRBV5-1 and TRBJ1-3; unclear D gene. CDR1 and CDR2 (germline): SGHRS, YFSETQ. The CDR3 spans 19 residues. The V and J ends lost 4 bases and 1 base respectively, with 24 bases between them. The CDR3: CASSLKNLADAGSGNTIYF. CDR3 nucleotides: TGCGCCAGCAGCCTGAAAAATCTGGCAGACGCCGGGTCTGGAAACACCATATATTTT. Full variable domain (remainder filled in from reference TRBV5-1 and TRBJ1-3): KAGVTQTPRYLIKTRGQQVTLSCSPISGHRSVSWYQQTPGQGLQFLFEYFSETQRNKGNFPGRFSGRQFSNSRSEMNVSTLELGDSALYLCASSLKNLADAGSGNTIYFGEGSWLTVV.

The rearrangement uses TRBV6-5 and TRBJ2-7; D is unclear. V was pared by 5 bases and J by 0 bases, with 14 bases between. In germline, CDR1 is MNHEY, CDR2 SVGAGI. The CDR3 has 15 amino acids. CDR3 sequence: CASSKLRENSYEQYF. The CDR3 bases are TGTGCCAGCAGTAAGTTAAGGGAAAACTCCTACGAGCAGTACTTC.